The sequence of this T cell receptor beta chain was determined in a study of blood T cells in healthy people across ages. V was clipped by 4 bases and J by 14 bases; unmatched bases: 6. This CDR3 comprises 13 residues. Germline V gives CDR1 MDHEN, CDR2 SYDVKM. There are a few counts of this clonotype. Antigen unknown. All donors came from Russia, were Caucasian and healthy, and spanned ages roughly 6 to 95. A J-beta primer mix and a sample-barcoded 5' primer were used in a second PCR of roughly 6 to 12 cycles. TCRdb used MiXCR to reprocess the 5' RACE reads, holding one entry per CDR3 protein. The sample lists fewer than 900,000 distinct CDR3 sequences, roughly 34% occurring once. Regarding the study as a whole: Naive T cell percentage and TCR beta diversity correlated strongly.

Material for sequencing was blood. This clonotype was sampled from a man between 18 and 35 years old in good health. The chain has TRBV28 and TRBJ2-1; 12 bases line up with TRBD2. CDR3 residues: CASSSRLAGAEFF. The DNA of the CDR3 is TGTGCCAGCAGTTCGAGACTAGCGGGAGCAGAGTTCTTC.